This T cell receptor beta chain was captured in a study of T cell responses to AZD1222 COVID-19 vaccine. CDR3 size: 16 residues. The V end lost 2 bases, the J end lost 0 bases, and 11 bases lay between the germline ends. Germline CDR1 reads MGHDK; CDR2 reads SYGVNS. Of note for this clone: Its antigen is as yet unknown.

Overall study findings and caveats: Increases in Spike-specific TCR breadth and depth were seen after two AZD1222 doses.

Assay: immunoSEQ multiplex PCR; the TCRdb copy retains only in-frame clones and omits some. The table shows 110,000 to 150,000 clones, with about 92% occurring only once. The material sequenced was peripheral blood, taken after recovery from COVID-19. This TCR derives from an adult who had recovered from COVID-19. This chain links TRBV25-1 with TRBJ1-3; D gene unclear. CDR3 nucleotide sequence: TGTGCCAGCAGTGAAAGAGGGCAGTTCTCTGGAAACACCATATATTTT. Translated, it gives CASSERGQFSGNTIYF. Based on the CDR3 plus reference TRBV25-1 and TRBJ1-3, the full variable domain is EADIYQTPRYLVIGTGKKITLECSQTMGHDKMYWYQQDPGMELHLIHYSYGVNSTEKGDLSSESTVSRIRTEHFPLTLESARPSHTSQYLCASSERGQFSGNTIYFGEGSWLTVV.